The 23 T cell receptor beta chains in this list originate from one sample, sequenced in a study of T cells after somatic rescue of genetic block. Some clones are missing from TCRdb's copy, which holds only in-frame ones; the method was immunoSEQ multiplex PCR. This sample yields roughly 120,000 clones, of which just over 90% are seen a single time; about 1.5% belongs to the top ten. Specimen: peripheral blood mononuclear cells (PBMCs). These receptors all stem from a woman aged 18-29 years.

This chain links TRBV30 with TRBJ2-7; 8 nucleotides agree with TRBD1. Germline V lookup: CDR1 GTSNPN, CDR2 SVGIG (reference sequence). The CDR3 is made up of 11 amino acids. Trimming cost V 1 base and J 7 bases; bases outside gene matches: 0. CDR3 nucleotides: TGTGCCTGGAGTGGACAGGGGGAGCAGTACTTC. Its translation is CAWSGQGEQYF.

The genes are TRBV6-1 and TRBJ2-5; D might be TRBD1 (6 bases). Germline V gene sequence: CDR1 MNHNS, CDR2 SASEGT. The CDR3 is made up of 14 amino acids. Trimming removed 10 bases from V and 0 bases from J, with 15 bases in between. CDR3 DNA sequence: TGTGCCACCTTTCTCCGACAGGACCAAGAGACCCAGTACTTC. Translating gives CATFLRQDQETQYF.

In nucleotides, the CDR3 is TGTGCCAGCAGATACAACAATGAGCAGTTCTTC. Its translation is CASRYNNEQFF. V is TRBV7-9 and J is TRBJ2-1; D is unclear. V was shortened by 6 bases and J by 5 bases, with 5 bases between the two germline ends. This CDR3 contains 11 residues. Germline V gives CDR1 SEHNR, CDR2 FQNEAQ (reference sequence).

This chain uses TRBV7-6 with TRBJ2-1; TRBD2 matches at 7 bases. The CDR3 has 15 residues. Trimming at V came to 2 bases and at J to 10 bases, leaving 11 bases not matched to a gene. The germline V gene encodes CDR1 SGHVS and CDR2 FNYEAQ. The CDR3 DNA reads as TGTGCCAGCAGCTTATTCGGGGGGTCCTTAGGGGAGCAGTTCTTC. Protein product: CASSLFGGSLGEQFF.

V and J are TRBV4-2 and TRBJ2-7; 9 bases align to TRBD2. The CDR3 is 16 residues long. The trim removed 4 bases at V and 4 bases at J, leaving 11 bases unmatched. CDR1 and CDR2 (germline): LGHNA, YNFKEQ. CDR3 region: CASSPPGRGGQYEQYF. DNA for the CDR3: TGTGCCAGCAGCCCCCCCGGGCGGGGGGGTCAATACGAGCAGTACTTC.

The chain links TRBV5-1 to TRBJ2-5; perhaps TRBD2 as D (6 bases). V gave up 0 bases and J gave up 6 bases, with 9 bases separating them. The CDR3 totals 13 residues. Germline V gene data show CDR1 as SGHRS and CDR2 as YFSETQ. The CDR3: CASSLATSQTQYF. Here the CDR3 DNA reads TGCGCCAGCAGCTTGGCCACTAGCCAGACCCAGTACTTC.

This rearrangement joins TRBV5-5 to TRBJ2-5, with D possibly matching TRBD1 (5 bases). Per germline, CDR1 SGHKS and CDR2 YYEKEE (reference sequence). Trimming stripped 0 bases from V and 7 bases from J, with 13 bases between. The CDR3 is 14 amino acids. The CDR3 DNA follows: TGTGCCAGCAGCTTGGCCCAGGGCCCCGGGACCCAGTACTTC. This codes for CASSLAQGPGTQYF.

The V and J genes are TRBV23-1 and TRBJ1-1; D possibly corresponds to TRBD1 (5 bases). TRBV23-1 is reported as an ORF; its role is uncertain. The CDR3 length is 16 residues. Trimming took off 0 bases at V and 5 bases at J, with 16 bases between the two ends. The CDR3 DNA reads as TGCGCCAGCAGTCAATCGCGAGCAGGGTGGTTAACTGAAGCTTTCTTT. The encoded protein is CASSQSRAGWLTEAFF.

This clone is a singleton in its sample. The V call is TRBV2, the J call TRBJ2-1; D is possibly TRBD1 (5 bases). The germline V gene has CDR1 SNHLY and CDR2 FYNNEI. Trimming removed 7 bases at V and 6 bases at J, with 7 bases between. This CDR3 region has 11 residues. DNA for the CDR3: TGTGCCAGCACAGGGCTCAATGAGCAGTTCTTC. Protein product: CASTGLNEQFF.

The chain employs TRBV7-2 and TRBJ2-7; 10 bases fit TRBD1. This CDR3 comprises 15 residues. V dropped 5 bases and J dropped 2; count of bases not matched to a gene: 6. The germline V gene has CDR1 SGHTA and CDR2 FQGNSA. CDR3 DNA: TGTGCCAGCAGCGAAGGGGGACAGGGGCCCTACGAGCAGTACTTC. Translation gives CASSEGGQGPYEQYF.

CDR3 sequence reads: CASSLQGTARSPLHF. The CDR3 DNA reads as TGTGCCAGTAGCCTACAGGGTACCGCCCGGTCACCCCTCCACTTT. The chain employs TRBV19 and TRBJ1-6; tentative D call: TRBD1 (6 bases). The ends were cut back, 6 bases at V and 10 bases at J, with 19 bases in the middle. Germline V CDR1 and CDR2: LNHDA, SQIVND (reference sequence). The CDR3 covers 15 residues.

This chain connects TRBV7-3 to TRBJ1-6, with 7 bases identical to TRBD1. The CDR3 runs 14 residues. Germline V gene lookup returns CDR1 SGHTA and CDR2 FQGTGA. V trimming: 5 bases; J trimming: 10 bases; junction bases outside the gene matches: 8. CDR3 sequence (DNA): TGTGCCAGCAGCCTACGACAGGGTAGCTCACCCCTCCACTTT. Translating it yields CASSLRQGSSPLHF.

V gene TRBV9 combines with J gene TRBJ2-7; 7 bases line up with TRBD1. V lost 3 bases and J lost 3; bases outside the gene matches: 6. The CDR3 contains 14 residues. CDR1 is SGDLS and CDR2 is YYNGEE in the germline V gene. The CDR3 DNA is TGTGCCAGCAGCGCCCCAGGGGGTAACTACGAGCAGTACTTC. It is translated as CASSAPGGNYEQYF.

The chain couples TRBV11-3 to TRBJ1-2, with 9 bases that match TRBD1. Germline V gives CDR1 SGHNT, CDR2 YENEEA. The CDR3 is 17 residues long. With V trimmed by 3 bases and J by 2 bases, 10 bases remained unmatched. This CDR3 reads CASSLEGTGRPNYGYTF. CDR3 sequence (DNA): TGTGCCAGCAGCTTGGAGGGGACAGGGAGGCCAAACTATGGCTACACCTTC.

This clone was seen a few times. The V gene is TRBV19, the J gene TRBJ1-1; the D is unclear. CDR3 size: 15 residues. Germline values: CDR1 LNHDA, CDR2 SQIVND (reference sequence). Trimming pared 4 bases from V and 1 base from J, leaving 13 bases between. The CDR3 is CASSRRTGSNTEAFF. The CDR3 DNA reads as TGTGCCAGTAGTAGACGGACGGGATCGAACACTGAAGCTTTCTTT. Full variable domain (rest looked up from reference TRBV19 and TRBJ1-1): DGGITQSPKYLFRKEGQNVTLSCEQNLNHDAMYWYRQDPGQGLRLIYYSQIVNDFQKGDIAEGYSVSREKKESFPLTVTSAQKNPTAFYLCASSRRTGSNTEAFFGQGTRLTVV.

V usage is TRBV27 and J usage is TRBJ1-6, with 9 bases matching TRBD1. Unmatched junction bases numbered 3, after V lost 5 bases and J lost 7 bases. CDR3 size: 14 residues. Germline V gene data show CDR1 as MNHEY and CDR2 as SMNVEV (reference sequence). CDR3 in amino acids: CASSRDRVNSPLHF. The CDR3 nucleotides are TGTGCCAGCAGTCGGGACAGGGTCAATTCACCCCTCCACTTT.

This clone was seen only a few times. J is TRBJ2-2 and V is TRBV30; unclear D gene. Per germline, CDR1 GTSNPN and CDR2 SVGIG (reference sequence). This CDR3 contains 12 residues. V lost 3 bases and J 4 bases, leaving 6 bases between the germline ends. CDR3 nucleotides: TGTGCCTGGAGGGATCTCACCGGGGAGCTGTTTTTT. Translating it yields CAWRDLTGELFF.

The chain couples TRBV5-1 to TRBJ1-1, with 10 bases matching TRBD1. V gave up 4 bases and J gave up 3 bases; unmatched junction bases: 6. Germline V lookup: CDR1 SGHRS, CDR2 YFSETQ. There are 15 residues in the CDR3. The CDR3 region has the DNA TGCGCCAGCAGCCCCGACAGGGGGCTGGACACTGAAGCTTTCTTT. Its protein is CASSPDRGLDTEAFF.

The V gene is TRBV7-3, the J gene TRBJ2-2; D possibly matches TRBD1 or TRBD2 (5 bases each). Trimming cost V 5 bases and J 0 bases, with 13 bases left between them. CDR1 is SGHTA, CDR2 FQGTGA, per germline. The CDR3 is 16 amino acids. The CDR3 here is CASSLSGTSNTGELFF. CDR3 DNA sequence: TGTGCCAGCAGCCTCTCCGGGACGTCGAACACCGGGGAGCTGTTTTTT.

This clone appeared a few times. V gene TRBV19 combines with J gene TRBJ1-2; TRBD1 matches 8 bases. The CDR3 has 14 amino acids. The V gene's germline CDR1 is LNHDA and CDR2 SQIVND (reference sequence). V dropped 2 bases and J dropped 13; count of bases not matched to a gene: 12. The CDR3 here is CASSILGQVVIGTF. The CDR3 DNA is TGTGCCAGTAGTATACTGGGACAGGTTGTAATCGGCACCTTC.

The V gene is TRBV28, the J gene TRBJ1-2; 7 nucleotides match TRBD1. This CDR3 has 15 amino acids. Trimming at V came to 10 bases and at J to 2 bases, leaving 13 bases not matched to a gene. Germline CDR1 MDHEN, CDR2 SYDVKM. DNA of the CDR3: TGTGCCACCGGGACAGCCGAATCTATGAACTATGGCTACACCTTC. Translating gives CATGTAESMNYGYTF.

This rearrangement joins TRBV6-5 to TRBJ2-3, with 7 bases identical to TRBD2. V shed 10 bases, J shed 2 bases, and the junction held 12 bases outside the gene matches. Germline values: CDR1 MNHEY, CDR2 SVGAGI. The CDR3 is made up of 15 amino acids. CDR3 DNA: TGTGCCACAGGGAGGGGACGGCCTTCCACAGATACGCAGTATTTT. Protein product: CATGRGRPSTDTQYF.

The chain has TRBV5-4 and TRBJ2-6; D is uncertain. The length of the CDR3 is 14 residues. Germline V gene sequence: CDR1 SGHNT, CDR2 YYREEE (reference sequence). Trimming pared 0 bases from V and 0 bases from J, leaving 1 base between. CDR3 amino acids: CASSLASGANVLTF. Written as DNA, the CDR3 is TGTGCCAGCAGCTTGGCCTCTGGGGCCAACGTCCTGACTTTC.